This is a list of T cell receptor beta chains from one sample in a study of T cell responses to AZD1222 COVID-19 vaccine. Some clones are missing from TCRdb's copy, which holds only in-frame ones; the method was immunoSEQ multiplex PCR. The table shows 180,000 or so clones, with around nine tenths occurring only once. The sample consisted of peripheral blood, taken 28 days after the second AZD1222 dose. These receptors originate from an adult who received the AZD1222 COVID-19 vaccine. Each CDR3 is given with its conserved first and last residue. Fields, in order: D gene, J gene, clone size, V gene, CDR3 DNA, CDR3 protein. The D gene is left open where the match is weak. The size of a clone is reported for some rows only, either as once, few or many, or as a class for expanded clones.

NA,TRBJ2-1,NA,TRBV18,TGTGCCAGCTCACCACCGGGCCTGCCTGAGCTGTTCTTC,CASSPPGLPELFF
TRBD2,TRBJ2-1,NA,TRBV4-2,TGTGCCAGCAGGTTGATAGCGGGAGAGGGGAGGAATGAGCAGTTCTTC,CASRLIAGEGRNEQFF
NA,TRBJ2-7,once,TRBV2,TGTGCCAGCAGTGAAGGGTCTACCCGGGCTCCCTACGAGCAGTACTTC,CASSEGSTRAPYEQYF
NA,TRBJ2-7,NA,TRBV21-1,TGTGCCAGCAGCAAAAATGGGACAGGGATCTACGAGCAGTACTTC,CASSKNGTGIYEQYF
TRBD1,TRBJ1-2,NA,TRBV12-3/TRBV12-4,TGTGCCAGCAGTTTTGGGACAGGATCTGGCTACACCTTC,CASSFGTGSGYTF
TRBD2,TRBJ2-5,NA,TRBV9,TGTGCCAGCAGCGTTCGTGGAGTAGCGGGAGCAGAGACCCAGTACTTC,CASSVRGVAGAETQYF
NA,TRBJ2-1,NA,TRBV5-1,TGCGCCAGCAGCGTCGGGACTCTCGGGAATGAGCAGTTCTTC,CASSVGTLGNEQFF
NA,TRBJ2-2,NA,TRBV3-1/TRBV3-2,TGTGCCAGCAGCCAAGGGGGCACCGGGGAGCTGTTTTTT,CASSQGGTGELFF
TRBD2,TRBJ2-7,NA,TRBV28,TGTGCCAGCAGTTTCCCCGGACTAGCGGGTACGGCTTCCTCCTACGAGCAGTACTTC,CASSFPGLAGTASSYEQYF
NA,TRBJ2-1,NA,TRBV21-1,TGTGCCAGCAGGCCGACTAGGAGAAATGAGCAGTTCTTC,CASRPTRRNEQFF
TRBD2,TRBJ2-1,NA,TRBV5-1,TGCGCCAGCAGCTTACAGCGGGACTACAATGAGCAGTTCTTC,CASSLQRDYNEQFF
NA,TRBJ2-1,once,TRBV29-1,TGCAGCGTTGAGGGCGGCTACAATGAGCAGTTCTTC,CSVEGGYNEQFF
TRBD2,TRBJ2-2,once,TRBV19,TGTGCCAGTAGTTGGAGCGGGAGGGATCCCGGGGAGCTGTTTTTT,CASSWSGRDPGELFF
NA,TRBJ2-2,NA,TRBV11-3,TGTGCCAGCAGCTCGGGGCACACTTCGGCAGGGGATTTGCTGTTTTTT,CASSSGHTSAGDLLFF
TRBD1,TRBJ2-2,NA,TRBV6-1,TGTGCCAGCAGTGAGCAGGGGGCGGCCGGGGAGTTGTTTTTT,CASSEQGAAGELFF
TRBD1,TRBJ2-7,NA,TRBV28,TGTGCCAGCAGTTGGGCGTTTCAGGGGGACCCCTACGAGCAGTACTTC,CASSWAFQGDPYEQYF
NA,TRBJ2-3,NA,TRBV19,TGTGCCAGTAGGACAACAGGGCCCGGCACAGATACGCAGTATTTT,CASRTTGPGTDTQYF
NA,TRBJ2-6,NA,TRBV7-9,TGTGCCAGCAGCTTGCCTGGGGCCAACGTCCTGACTTTC,CASSLPGANVLTF
NA,TRBJ2-2,NA,TRBV19,TGTGCCAGTAAGCCTATGGACTCCCGACCCGGGGAGCTGTTTTTT,CASKPMDSRPGELFF
NA,TRBJ1-5,NA,TRBV6-2/TRBV6-3,TGTGCCAGCAGCCTCAGGGGCAATCAGCCCCAGCATTTT,CASSLRGNQPQHF
TRBD2,TRBJ2-5,once,TRBV4-3,TGCGCCAGCAGCCATGGACTAGCGGAAGAGACCCAGTACTTC,CASSHGLAEETQYF
TRBD2,TRBJ2-1,NA,TRBV29-1,TGCAGCGTCGGGGGGGATTACAATGAGCAGTTCTTC,CSVGGDYNEQFF
NA,TRBJ2-7,NA,TRBV28,TGTGCCAGCAGTTTAGTGGACAGCTCCTACGAGCAGTACTTC,CASSLVDSSYEQYF
NA,TRBJ2-4,NA,TRBV19,TGTGCCAGTAGTCCCTCCCGACAGTCGGCCAAAAACATTCAGTACTTC,CASSPSRQSAKNIQYF
NA,TRBJ2-1,NA,TRBV3-1/TRBV3-2,TGTGCCAGCAGCCAAAAGGGGAACCCAATACACAATGAGCAGTTCTTC,CASSQKGNPIHNEQFF
TRBD1,TRBJ1-1,NA,TRBV5-1,TGCGCCAGCAGCTTCGACGCGACAGGGGGCACTGAAGCTTTCTTT,CASSFDATGGTEAFF
NA,TRBJ1-5,NA,TRBV30,TGTGCCTTGAAGAACAGGGGCAATCAGCCCCAGCATTTT,CALKNRGNQPQHF
TRBD2,TRBJ2-3,once,TRBV5-1,TGCGCCAGTCGGCGGGAGGCAACCACAGATACGCAGTATTTT,CASRREATTDTQYF
NA,TRBJ2-2,few,TRBV24-1,TGTGCCACCAGTGCCCCGGGGCCGGGTTCCGGGGAGCTGTTTTTT,CATSAPGPGSGELFF
TRBD2,TRBJ2-2,NA,TRBV10-3,TGTGCCATCAGGGGGACTAGCGGGAGCGGGGAGCTGTTTTTT,CAIRGTSGSGELFF
NA,TRBJ1-5,NA,TRBV6-5,TGTGCCAGCAGTCTAGGGGACGGAATTAATCAGCCCCAGCATTTT,CASSLGDGINQPQHF
TRBD2,TRBJ2-1,NA,TRBV27,TGTGCCAGCAGTTTGAGCGGGAGGGAGCAGTTCTTC,CASSLSGREQFF
NA,TRBJ2-1,NA,TRBV12-3/TRBV12-4,TGTGCCAGCAGCCCCGTATTGACAGGTGTGTTCTTC,CASSPVLTGVFF
TRBD1,TRBJ1-4,NA,TRBV18,TGTGCCAGCTCAACTCAGGGGGCGGCTAATGAAAAACTGTTTTTT,CASSTQGAANEKLFF
NA,TRBJ2-7,NA,TRBV29-1,TGCAGCGTTGGGAACGACTACGAGCAGTACTTC,CSVGNDYEQYF
NA,TRBJ2-7,NA,TRBV24-1,TGTGCCACCAGTGATGGTTCAGGCGACGAGCAGTACTTC,CATSDGSGDEQYF
TRBD1,TRBJ2-3,once,TRBV5-1,TGCGCCAGCAGCTCGGGACAGGGGATAACAGATACGCAGTATTTT,CASSSGQGITDTQYF